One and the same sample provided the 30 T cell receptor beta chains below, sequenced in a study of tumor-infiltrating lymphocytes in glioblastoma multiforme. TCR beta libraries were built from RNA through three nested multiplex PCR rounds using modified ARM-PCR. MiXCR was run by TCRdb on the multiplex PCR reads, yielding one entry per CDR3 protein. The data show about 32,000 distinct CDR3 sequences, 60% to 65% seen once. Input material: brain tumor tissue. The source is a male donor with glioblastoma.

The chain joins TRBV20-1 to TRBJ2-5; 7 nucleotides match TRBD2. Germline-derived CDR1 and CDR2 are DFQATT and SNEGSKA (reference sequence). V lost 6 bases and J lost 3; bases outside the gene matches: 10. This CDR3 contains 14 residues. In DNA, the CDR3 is TGCAGTGCGTTGGGGGGGGGGAAAAAAGAGACCCAGTACTTC. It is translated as CSALGGGKKETQYF.

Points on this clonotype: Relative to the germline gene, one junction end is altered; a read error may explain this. CDR3 sequence reads: CASTPSFGQGLGKHRGAVF. The DNA for the CDR3 is TGTGCCAGCACCCCCTCATTCGGCCAAGGGCTCGGTAAACACCGGGGAGCTGTTTTT. The chain uses TRBV11-2 and TRBJ2-2; D may be TRBD2 (5 bases). CDR1 and CDR2 (germline): SGHAT, FQNNGV. This CDR3 region has 19 residues.

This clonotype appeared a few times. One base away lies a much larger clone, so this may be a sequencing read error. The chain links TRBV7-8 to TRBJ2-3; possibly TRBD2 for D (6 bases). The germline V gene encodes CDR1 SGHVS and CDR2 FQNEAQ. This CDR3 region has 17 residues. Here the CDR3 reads CVSSPRLVVEGTDTQYF. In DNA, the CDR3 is TGTGTCAGCAGCCCGAGACTAGTGGTAGAAGGAACAGATACGCAGTATTTT.

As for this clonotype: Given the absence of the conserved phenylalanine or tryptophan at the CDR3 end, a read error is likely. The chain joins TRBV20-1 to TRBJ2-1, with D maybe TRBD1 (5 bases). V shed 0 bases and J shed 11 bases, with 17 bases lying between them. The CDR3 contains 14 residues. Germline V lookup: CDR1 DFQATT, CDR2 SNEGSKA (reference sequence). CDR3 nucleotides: TGCAGTGCTAGAGATGATGCAGGGCTGTATAAGCAGTTCCTC. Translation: CSARDDAGLYKQFL.

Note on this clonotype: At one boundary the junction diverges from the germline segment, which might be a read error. CDR3 sequence reads: CVSSQEVTGGGSYEQYF. The CDR3, as DNA: TGTGTCAGCAGCCAAGAGGTGACAGGGGGGGGCTCCTACGAGCAGTACTTC. The chain has TRBV4-2 and TRBJ2-7, with 9 bases that match TRBD1. Germline-derived CDR1 and CDR2 are LGHNA and YNFKEQ. The CDR3 loop spans 17 amino acids.

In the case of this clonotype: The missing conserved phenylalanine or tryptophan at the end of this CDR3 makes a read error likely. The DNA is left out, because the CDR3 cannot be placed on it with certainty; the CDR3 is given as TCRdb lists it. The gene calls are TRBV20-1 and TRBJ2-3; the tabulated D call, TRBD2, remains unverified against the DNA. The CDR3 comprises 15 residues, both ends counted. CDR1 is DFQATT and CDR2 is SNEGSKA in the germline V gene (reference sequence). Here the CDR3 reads CSATSPYEGTDTRYC.

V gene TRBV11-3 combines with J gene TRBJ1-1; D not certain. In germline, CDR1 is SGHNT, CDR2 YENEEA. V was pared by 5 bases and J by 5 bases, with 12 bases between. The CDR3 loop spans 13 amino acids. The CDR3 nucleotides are TGTGCCAGCAGCATCCAATGGGGTACTGAAGCTTTCTTT. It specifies CASSIQWGTEAFF. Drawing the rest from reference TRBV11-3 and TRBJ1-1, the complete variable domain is EAGVVQSPRYKIIEKKQPVAFWCNPISGHNTLYWYLQNLGQGPELLIRYENEEAVDDSQLPKDRFSAERLKGVDSTLKIQPAELGDSAVYLCASSIQWGTEAFFGQGTRLTVV.

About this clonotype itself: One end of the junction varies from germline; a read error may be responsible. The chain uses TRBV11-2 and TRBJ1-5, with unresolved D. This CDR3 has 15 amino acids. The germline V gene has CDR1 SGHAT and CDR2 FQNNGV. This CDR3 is CTSSLDLGSNQPQHF. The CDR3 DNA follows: TGTACCAGCAGCTTAGATCTAGGGAGCAATCAGCCCCAGCATTTC.

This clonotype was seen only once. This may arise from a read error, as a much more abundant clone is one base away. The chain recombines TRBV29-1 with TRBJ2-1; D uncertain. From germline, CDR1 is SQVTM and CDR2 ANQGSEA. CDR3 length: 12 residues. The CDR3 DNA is TGCAGCACCGCCGTCCGTTACAATGAGCAGTTGTTC. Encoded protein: CSTAVRYNEQLF.

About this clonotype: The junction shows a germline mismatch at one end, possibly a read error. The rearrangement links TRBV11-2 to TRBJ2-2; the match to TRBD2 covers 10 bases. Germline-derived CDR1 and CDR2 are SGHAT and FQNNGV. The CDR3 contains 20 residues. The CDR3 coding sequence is TGTGCCAGCACGCCCCCATTCGGCCAAGGACTAGCGGTAAACACCGGGGCGCTGTTTTTT. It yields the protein CASTPPFGQGLAVNTGALFF.

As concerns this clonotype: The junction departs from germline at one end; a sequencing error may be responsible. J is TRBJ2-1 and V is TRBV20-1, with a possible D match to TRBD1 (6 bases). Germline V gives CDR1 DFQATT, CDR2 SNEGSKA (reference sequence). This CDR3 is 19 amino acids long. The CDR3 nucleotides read TGCAGTGCTAGACCTACAGGGAGAGAAAGCCGTACCACTAACAATGAGCAGTCCTTC. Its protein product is CSARPTGRESRTTNNEQSF.

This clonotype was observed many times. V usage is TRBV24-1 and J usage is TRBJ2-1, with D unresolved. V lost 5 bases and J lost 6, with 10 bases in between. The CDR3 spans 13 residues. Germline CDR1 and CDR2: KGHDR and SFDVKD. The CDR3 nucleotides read TGTGCCACCAGTGGCGACATGGCCAATGAGCAGTTCTTC. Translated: CATSGDMANEQFF.

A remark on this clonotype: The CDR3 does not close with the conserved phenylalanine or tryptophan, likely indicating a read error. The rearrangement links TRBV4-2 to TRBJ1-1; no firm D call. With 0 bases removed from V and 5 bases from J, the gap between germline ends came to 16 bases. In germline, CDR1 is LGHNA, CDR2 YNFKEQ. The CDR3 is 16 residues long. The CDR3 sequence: CASSQDPPQGGTEAFL. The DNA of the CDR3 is TGTGCCAGCAGCCAAGATCCACCCCAAGGTGGGACTGAAGCTTTCCTT.

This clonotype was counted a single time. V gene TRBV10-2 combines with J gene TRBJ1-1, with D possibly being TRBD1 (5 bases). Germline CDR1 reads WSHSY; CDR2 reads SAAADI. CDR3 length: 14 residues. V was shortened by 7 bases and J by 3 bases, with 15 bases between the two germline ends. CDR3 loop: CASKDRGGDTEAFF. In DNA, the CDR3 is TGCGCCAGCAAGGACCGCGGGGGAGACACTGAAGCTTTCTTT.

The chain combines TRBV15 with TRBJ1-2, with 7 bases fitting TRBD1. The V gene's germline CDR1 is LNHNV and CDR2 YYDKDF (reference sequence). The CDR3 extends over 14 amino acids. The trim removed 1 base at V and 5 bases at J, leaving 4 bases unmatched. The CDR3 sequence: CATSRGQGTYGYTF. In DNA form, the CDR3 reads TGTGCCACCAGCAGAGGACAGGGAACATATGGCTACACCTTC.

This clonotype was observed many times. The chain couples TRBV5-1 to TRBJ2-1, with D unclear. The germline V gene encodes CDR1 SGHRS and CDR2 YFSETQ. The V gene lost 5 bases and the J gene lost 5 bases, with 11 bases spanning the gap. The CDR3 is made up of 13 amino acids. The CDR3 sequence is CASRAVLNNEQFF. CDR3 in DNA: TGCGCCAGCAGGGCCGTTCTTAACAATGAGCAGTTCTTC.

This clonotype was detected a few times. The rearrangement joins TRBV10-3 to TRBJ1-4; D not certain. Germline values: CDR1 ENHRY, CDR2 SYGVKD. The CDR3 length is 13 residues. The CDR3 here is CADRELEGEKLFF. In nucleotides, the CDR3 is TGTGCAGACCGGGAACTCGAGGGTGAAAAACTGTTTTTT.

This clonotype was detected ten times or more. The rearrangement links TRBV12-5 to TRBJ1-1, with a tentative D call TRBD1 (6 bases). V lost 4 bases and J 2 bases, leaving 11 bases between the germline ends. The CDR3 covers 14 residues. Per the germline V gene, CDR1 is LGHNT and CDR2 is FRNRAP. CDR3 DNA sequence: TGTGCTAGTGGTTCCGGACAGCCAAACACTGAAGCTTTCTTT. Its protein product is CASGSGQPNTEAFF.

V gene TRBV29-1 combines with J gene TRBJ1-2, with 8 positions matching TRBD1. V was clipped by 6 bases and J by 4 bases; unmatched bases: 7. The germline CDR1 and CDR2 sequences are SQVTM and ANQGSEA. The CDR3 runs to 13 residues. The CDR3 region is CSVATGAPYGYTF. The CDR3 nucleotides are TGCAGCGTCGCGACAGGGGCCCCCTATGGCTACACCTTC.

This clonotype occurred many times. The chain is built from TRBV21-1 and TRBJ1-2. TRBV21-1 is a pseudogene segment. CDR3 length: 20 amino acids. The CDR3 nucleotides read TGTGCCAGCAGCAAAGATACGGCCCTACATAGAAAAGTCAAACGCTATGGCTACACCTTC. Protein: CASSKDTALHRKVKRYGYTF.

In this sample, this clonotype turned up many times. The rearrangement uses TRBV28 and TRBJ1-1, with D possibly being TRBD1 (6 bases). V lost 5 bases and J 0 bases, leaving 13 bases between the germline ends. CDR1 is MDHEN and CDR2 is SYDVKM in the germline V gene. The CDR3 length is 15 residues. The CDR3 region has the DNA TGTGCCAGCAGTACCCCGGACAGCTTGAACACTGAAGCTTTCTTT. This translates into CASSTPDSLNTEAFF.

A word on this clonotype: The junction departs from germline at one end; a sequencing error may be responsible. The CDR3 protein is CSASGSDEQSF. The CDR3 coding sequence is TGCAGTGCTAGCGGGAGCGATGAGCAGTCCTTC. The chain couples TRBV20-1 to TRBJ2-1, with D perhaps TRBD2 (6 bases). This CDR3 has 11 residues. CDR1 is DFQATT, CDR2 SNEGSKA, per germline (reference sequence).

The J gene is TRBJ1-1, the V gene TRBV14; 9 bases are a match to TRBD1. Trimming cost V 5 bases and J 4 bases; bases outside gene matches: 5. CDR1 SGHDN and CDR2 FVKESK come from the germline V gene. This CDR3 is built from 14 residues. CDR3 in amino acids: CASSENRGLTEAFF. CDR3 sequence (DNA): TGTGCCAGCAGCGAAAACAGGGGGCTCACTGAAGCTTTCTTT. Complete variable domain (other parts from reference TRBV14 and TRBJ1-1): EAGVTQFPSHSVIEKGQTVTLRCDPISGHDNLYWYRRVMGKEIKFLLHFVKESKQDESGMPNNRFLAERTGGTYSTLKVQPAELEDSGVYFCASSENRGLTEAFFGQGTRLTVV.

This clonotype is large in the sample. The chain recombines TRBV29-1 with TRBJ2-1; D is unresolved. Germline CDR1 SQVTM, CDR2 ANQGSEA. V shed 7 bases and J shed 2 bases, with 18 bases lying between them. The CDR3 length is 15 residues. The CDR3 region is CSELTLSATYNEQFF. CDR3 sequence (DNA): TGCAGCGAATTAACTCTCTCAGCCACCTACAATGAGCAGTTCTTC.

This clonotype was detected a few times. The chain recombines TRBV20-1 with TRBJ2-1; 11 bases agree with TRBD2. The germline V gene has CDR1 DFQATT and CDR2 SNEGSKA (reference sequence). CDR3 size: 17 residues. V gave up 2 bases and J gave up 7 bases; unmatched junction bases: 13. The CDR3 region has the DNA TGCAGTGCTAGAAAACTAACGACTAGCGGGATAAAGAATGAGCAGTTCTTC. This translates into CSARKLTTSGIKNEQFF.

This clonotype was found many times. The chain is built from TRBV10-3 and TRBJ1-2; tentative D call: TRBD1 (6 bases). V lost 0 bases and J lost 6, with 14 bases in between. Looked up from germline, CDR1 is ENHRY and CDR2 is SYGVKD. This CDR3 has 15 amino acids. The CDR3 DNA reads TGTGCCATCAGTGAGTCGGCCCCAGGGGAAGATGGCTACACCTTC. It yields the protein CAISESAPGEDGYTF.

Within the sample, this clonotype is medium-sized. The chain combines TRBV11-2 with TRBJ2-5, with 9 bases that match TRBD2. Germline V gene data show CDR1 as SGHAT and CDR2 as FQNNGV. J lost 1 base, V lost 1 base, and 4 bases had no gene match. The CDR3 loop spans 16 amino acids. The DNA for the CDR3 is TGTGCCAGCAGCTTAGGGCTAGCGGGGTTCCAAGAGACCCAGTACTTC. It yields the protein CASSLGLAGFQETQYF.

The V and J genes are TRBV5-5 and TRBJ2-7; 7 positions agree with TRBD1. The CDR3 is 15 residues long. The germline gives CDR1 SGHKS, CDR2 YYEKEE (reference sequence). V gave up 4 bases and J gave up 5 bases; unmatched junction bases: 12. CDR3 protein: CASSPFTSGTDEQYF. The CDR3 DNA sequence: TGTGCCAGCAGCCCATTTACCTCCGGGACAGACGAGCAGTACTTC.

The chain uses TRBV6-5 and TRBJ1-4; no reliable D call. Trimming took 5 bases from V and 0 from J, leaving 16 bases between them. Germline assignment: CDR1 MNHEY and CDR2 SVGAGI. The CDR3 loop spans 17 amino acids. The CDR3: CASSTRHVSSTNEKLFF. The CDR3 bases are TGTGCCAGCAGTACTCGACACGTCTCCTCAACTAATGAAAAACTGTTTTTT.

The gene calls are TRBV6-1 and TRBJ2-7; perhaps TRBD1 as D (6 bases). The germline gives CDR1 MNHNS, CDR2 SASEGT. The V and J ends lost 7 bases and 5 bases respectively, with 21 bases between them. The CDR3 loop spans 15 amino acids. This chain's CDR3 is CASTLNRDWTNEQYF. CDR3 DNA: TGTGCCAGCACCCTTAACAGGGATTGGACGAACGAGCAGTACTTC.